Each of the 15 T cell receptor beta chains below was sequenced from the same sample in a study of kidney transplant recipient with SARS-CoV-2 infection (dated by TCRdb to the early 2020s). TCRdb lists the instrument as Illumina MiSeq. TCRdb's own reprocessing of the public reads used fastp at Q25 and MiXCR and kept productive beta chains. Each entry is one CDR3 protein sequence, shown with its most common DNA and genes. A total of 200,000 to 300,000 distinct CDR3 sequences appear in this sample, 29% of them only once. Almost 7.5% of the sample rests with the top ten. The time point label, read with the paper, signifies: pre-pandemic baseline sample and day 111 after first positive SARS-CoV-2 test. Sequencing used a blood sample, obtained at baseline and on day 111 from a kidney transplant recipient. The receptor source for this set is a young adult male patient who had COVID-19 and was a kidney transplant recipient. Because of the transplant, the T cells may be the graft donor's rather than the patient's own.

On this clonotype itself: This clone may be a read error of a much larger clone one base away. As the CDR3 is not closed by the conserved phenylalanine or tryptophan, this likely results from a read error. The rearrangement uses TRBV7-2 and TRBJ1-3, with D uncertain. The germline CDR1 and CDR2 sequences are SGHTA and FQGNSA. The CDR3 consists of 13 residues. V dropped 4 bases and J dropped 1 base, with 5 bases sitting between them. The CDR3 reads CASSSVSGNTIYL. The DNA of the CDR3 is TGTGCCAGCAGCTCGGTATCTGGAAACACCATATATCTT.

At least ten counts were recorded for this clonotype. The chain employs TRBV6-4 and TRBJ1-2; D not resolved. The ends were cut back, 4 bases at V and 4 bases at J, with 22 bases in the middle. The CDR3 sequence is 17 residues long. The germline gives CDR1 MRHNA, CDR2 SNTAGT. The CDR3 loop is CASSALISHGKTYGYTF. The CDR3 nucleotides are TGTGCCAGCAGTGCTTTAATCTCACACGGAAAGACCTATGGCTACACCTTC.

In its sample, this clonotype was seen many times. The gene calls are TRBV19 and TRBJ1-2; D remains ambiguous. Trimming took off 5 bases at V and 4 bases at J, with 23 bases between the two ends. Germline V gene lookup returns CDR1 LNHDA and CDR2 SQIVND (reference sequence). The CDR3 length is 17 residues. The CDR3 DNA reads TGTGCCAGTAGTGGCAGGCAGACAAATCGAAAGACCTATGGCTACACCTTC. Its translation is CASSGRQTNRKTYGYTF. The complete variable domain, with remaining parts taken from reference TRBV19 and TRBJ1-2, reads DGGITQSPKYLFRKEGQNVTLSCEQNLNHDAMYWYRQDPGQGLRLIYYSQIVNDFQKGDIAEGYSVSREKKESFPLTVTSAQKNPTAFYLCASSGRQTNRKTYGYTFGSGTRLTVV.

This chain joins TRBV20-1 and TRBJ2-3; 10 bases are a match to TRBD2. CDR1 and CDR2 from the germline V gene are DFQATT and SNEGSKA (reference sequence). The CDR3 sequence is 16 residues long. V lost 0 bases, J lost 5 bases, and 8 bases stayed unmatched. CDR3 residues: CSARDRASGRGDTQYF. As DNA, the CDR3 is TGCAGTGCTAGAGATCGAGCTAGCGGGAGAGGAGATACGCAGTATTTT.

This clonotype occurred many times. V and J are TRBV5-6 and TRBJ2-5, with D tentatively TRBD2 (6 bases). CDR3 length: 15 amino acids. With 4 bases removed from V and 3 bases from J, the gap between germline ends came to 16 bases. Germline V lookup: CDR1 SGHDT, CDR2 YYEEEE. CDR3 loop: CASSGAGTRKETQYF. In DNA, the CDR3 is TGTGCCAGCAGCGGGGCCGGGACTCGGAAAGAGACCCAGTACTTC. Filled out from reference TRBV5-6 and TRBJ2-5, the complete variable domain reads DAGVTQSPTHLIKTRGQQVTLRCSPKSGHDTVSWYQQALGQGPQFIFQYYEEEERQRGNFPDRFSGHQFPNYSSELNVNALLLGDSALYLCASSGAGTRKETQYFGPGTRLLVL.

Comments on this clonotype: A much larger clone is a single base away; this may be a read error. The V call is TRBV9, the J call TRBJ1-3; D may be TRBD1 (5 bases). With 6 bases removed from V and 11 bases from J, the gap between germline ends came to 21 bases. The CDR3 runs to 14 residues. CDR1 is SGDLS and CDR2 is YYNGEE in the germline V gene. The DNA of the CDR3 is TGTGCCAGCAACCCTCCGTGGGGGGAAGGGGCCATATATTTT. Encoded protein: CASNPPWGEGAIYF.

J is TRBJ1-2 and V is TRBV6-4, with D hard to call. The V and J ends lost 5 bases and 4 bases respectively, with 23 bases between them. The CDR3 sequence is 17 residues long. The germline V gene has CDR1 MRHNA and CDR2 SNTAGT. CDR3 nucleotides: TGTGCCAGCAGTTGGTACGACTCACACGGAAAGACCTATGGCTACACCTTC. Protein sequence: CASSWYDSHGKTYGYTF.

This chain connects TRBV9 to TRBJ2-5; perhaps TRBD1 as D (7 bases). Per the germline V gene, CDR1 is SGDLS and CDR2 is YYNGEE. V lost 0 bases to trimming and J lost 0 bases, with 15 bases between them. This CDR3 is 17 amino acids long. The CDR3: CASSVGGGTAYQETQYF. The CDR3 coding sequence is TGTGCCAGCAGCGTAGGAGGGGGGACAGCCTACCAAGAGACCCAGTACTTC.

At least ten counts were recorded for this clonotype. For the CDR3, the DNA is TGTGCCAGCAGCATAGGACAGGGGTACGAGCAGTACTTC. Its translation: CASSIGQGYEQYF. The chain combines TRBV7-8 with TRBJ2-7, with TRBD1 matching over 9 bases. CDR3 length: 13 residues. V shed 5 bases and J 4 bases; nucleotides not matched to a gene: 3. The V gene's germline CDR1 is SGHVS and CDR2 FQNEAQ.

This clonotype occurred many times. In nucleotides, the CDR3 is TGCGCCAGCAGCTTCCTAGCGGGGAACCCCTACGAGCAGTACTTC. Its protein is CASSFLAGNPYEQYF. The chain has TRBV5-1 and TRBJ2-7; 9 bases align to TRBD2. The germline V gene encodes CDR1 SGHRS and CDR2 YFSETQ. The CDR3 loop spans 15 amino acids. V lost 2 bases to trimming and J lost 2 bases; unmatched junction nucleotides: 5. The full variable domain, in which reference TRBV5-1 and TRBJ2-7 provide the parts outside the CDR3, is KAGVTQTPRYLIKTRGQQVTLSCSPISGHRSVSWYQQTPGQGLQFLFEYFSETQRNKGNFPGRFSGRQFSNSRSEMNVSTLELGDSALYLCASSFLAGNPYEQYFGPGTRLTVT.

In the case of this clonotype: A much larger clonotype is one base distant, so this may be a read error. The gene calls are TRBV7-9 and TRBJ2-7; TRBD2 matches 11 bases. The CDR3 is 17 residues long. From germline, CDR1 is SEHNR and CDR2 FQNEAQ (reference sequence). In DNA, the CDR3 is TGTGCCAACAGCCCCCCGGGACTAGCGGTTAGCTCCTACGAGCAGTACTTC. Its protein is CANSPPGLAVSSYEQYF.

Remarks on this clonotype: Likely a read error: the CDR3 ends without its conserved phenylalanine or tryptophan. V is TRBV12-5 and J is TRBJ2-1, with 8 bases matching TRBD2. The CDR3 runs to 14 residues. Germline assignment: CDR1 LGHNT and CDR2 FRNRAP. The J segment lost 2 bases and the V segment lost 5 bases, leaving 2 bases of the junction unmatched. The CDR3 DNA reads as TGTGCTAGTGGTGAGGGACTAGCCTACAATGAGCAGTTCCTC. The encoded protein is CASGEGLAYNEQFL.

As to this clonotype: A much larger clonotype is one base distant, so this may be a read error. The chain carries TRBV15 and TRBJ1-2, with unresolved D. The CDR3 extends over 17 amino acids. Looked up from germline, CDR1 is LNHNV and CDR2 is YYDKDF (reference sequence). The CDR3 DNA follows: TGTGCCGCCAGCTTGTGTTTAAGGTGTGGAAAGACCTATGGCTACACCTTC. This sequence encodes CAASLCLRCGKTYGYTF. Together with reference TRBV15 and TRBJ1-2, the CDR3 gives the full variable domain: DAMVIQNPRYQVTQFGKPVTLSCSQTLNHNVMYWYQQKSSQAPKLLFHYYDKDFNNEADTPDNFQSRRPNTSFCFLDIRSPGLGDTAMYLCAASLCLRCGKTYGYTFGSGTRLTVV.

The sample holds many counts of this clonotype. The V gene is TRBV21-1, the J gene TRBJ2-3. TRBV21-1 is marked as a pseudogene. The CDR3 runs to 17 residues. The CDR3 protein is CASRQEIATVMQDTQYF. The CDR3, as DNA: TGTGCCAGCAGGCAAGAGATAGCTACAGTCATGCAAGATACGCAGTATTTT.

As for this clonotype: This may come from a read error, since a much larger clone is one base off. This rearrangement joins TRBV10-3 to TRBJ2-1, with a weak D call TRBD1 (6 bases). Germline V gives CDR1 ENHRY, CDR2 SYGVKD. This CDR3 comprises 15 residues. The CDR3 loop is CAVSPGQSIYNEQFF. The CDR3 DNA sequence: TGTGCCGTCAGCCCGGGACAATCCATTTACAATGAGCAGTTCTTC.